This TCR beta chain stems from a study of control samples from healthy donors and cancer patients. Here immunoSEQ multiplex PCR was the method, and the copy in TCRdb shows in-frame clones only, minus some. The sample lists over 200,000 clones; roughly 80% were seen once. Germline loops: CDR1 SGHAT, CDR2 FQDESV (reference sequence). The length of the CDR3 is 15 residues. Deletions cut 5 bases from V and 2 bases from J, with 15 bases between. J is TRBJ2-5 and V is TRBV11-1, with a tentative D call TRBD2 (5 bases). Sequencing used PBMCs. This sequence originates from a woman aged 55-69 years with lung cancer. The CDR3: CASSRLGEIQETQYF. CDR3 in DNA: TGTGCCAGCAGCCGACTGGGAGAGATACAAGAGACCCAGTACTTC.